This TCR beta chain was profiled in a study of early T cells in non-severe SARS-CoV-2 infection. Study details: Bulk RNA isolated from unsorted whole blood underwent sequencing; chains were not paired. Findings of the study overall: VDJdb matches were skewed toward anti-spike CD8 T cell responses.

Tagging with unique molecular identifiers was applied to individual cDNA molecules. TCRdb re-analysed the 5' RACE reads in MiXCR, keeping a single row per CDR3 protein. The top ten clones hold less than 1.5% of a sample with fewer than 65,000 distinct CDR3 sequences, 7.5% to 10% of them seen once. Trimming took off 0 bases at V and 6 bases at J, with 5 bases between the two ends. There are 12 residues in the CDR3. Germline CDR1 is SGHNT and CDR2 is YYREEE (reference sequence). This clonotype was detected ten times or more. The antigen is unknown. The source of this sequence is an adult who was a healthcare worker with PCR-confirmed SARS-CoV-2 infection or an uninfected control (not recorded which). The sample was whole blood. This sequence joins TRBV5-4 and TRBJ2-3; D is undetermined. Here the CDR3 reads CASSLVPDTQYF. CDR3 nucleotide sequence: TGTGCCAGCAGCTTGGTGCCTGATACGCAGTATTTT.